A selection of T cell receptor beta chains follows, all from one sample in a study of CD4+ T cells in melanoma. Sequencing used immunoSEQ multiplex PCR; TCRdb keeps in-frame clones, though not all of them. The sample shows about 10,000 clones, roughly 69% of them seen only once. Sequences were obtained from cells from a culture (not recorded whether cultured in vitro). The origin of the receptors is a human donor with melanoma. CDR3s include the opening cysteine and the closing phenylalanine or tryptophan. The D gene is left open where the match is weak. Only some rows state a clone size, as once, few, many or a class for expanded clones.

d_call,j_call,clone_size,cdr3_length,v_call,cdr3_aa,cdr3_nt
TRBD1,TRBJ1-4,.,12,TRBV29-1,CSVGQGTEKLFF,TGCAGCGTGGGACAGGGGACCGAAAAACTGTTTTTT
.,TRBJ2-3,.,12,TRBV7-7,CASSSSGDTQYF,TGTGCCAGCAGCTCCTCTGGAGATACGCAGTATTTT
.,TRBJ2-5,.,17,TRBV5-1,CASSLGAGQSIQETQYF,TGCGCCAGCAGCTTGGGGGCCGGACAGAGCATCCAAGAGACCCAGTACTTC
.,TRBJ2-7,.,15,TRBV4-1,CASSQVGTGLREQYF,TGCGCCAGCAGCCAAGTCGGGACGGGATTGAGGGAGCAGTACTTC
.,TRBJ1-1,.,14,TRBV15,CATSRDSVAPEAFF,TGTGCCACCAGCAGAGATTCAGTGGCGCCTGAAGCTTTCTTT
.,TRBJ2-1,.,15,TRBV9,CASGRTGTSYNEQFF,TGTGCCAGCGGGAGAACAGGGACCTCCTACAATGAGCAGTTCTTC
.,TRBJ2-2,.,14,TRBV30,CAWSLGILDGELFF,TGTGCCTGGAGTTTGGGAATCCTGGACGGGGAGCTGTTTTTT
.,TRBJ2-7,once,15,TRBV6-6,CASSSTGTVSYEQYF,TGTGCCAGCAGTTCGACCGGGACGGTATCCTACGAGCAGTACTTC
TRBD1,TRBJ1-2,few,17,TRBV30,CAWSVKLPLDRGPGYTF,TGTGCCTGGAGTGTAAAACTCCCCCTGGACAGGGGGCCTGGCTACACCTTC
.,TRBJ1-2,few,14,TRBV5-1,CASRYTTDSYGYTF,TGCGCCAGCAGATACACTACAGACTCCTATGGCTACACCTTC
.,TRBJ2-5,.,15,TRBV5-1,CASSGGGLAQETQYF,TGCGCCAGCAGCGGGGGCGGGTTAGCTCAAGAGACCCAGTACTTC
.,TRBJ1-1,.,14,TRBV9,CASSATTRVTEAFF,TGTGCCAGCAGCGCGACCACGAGGGTGACTGAAGCTTTCTTT
TRBD2,TRBJ2-1,once,14,TRBV6-6,CASSRLAGPNEQFF,TGTGCCAGCAGTCGACTAGCGGGGCCCAATGAGCAGTTCTTC
.,TRBJ2-1,.,13,TRBV27,CASSFQPQYEQFF,TGTGCCAGCAGTTTTCAGCCCCAATATGAGCAGTTCTTC
TRBD1,TRBJ2-3,.,15,TRBV7-9,CASSLGDRVPDTQYF,TGTGCCAGCAGCTTAGGCGACAGGGTCCCAGATACGCAGTATTTT
.,TRBJ1-6,.,14,TRBV30,CAWSVLDRSAPLHF,TGTGCCTGGAGTGTACTTGACAGGTCGGCACCCCTCCACTTT
TRBD1,TRBJ2-7,.,16,TRBV6-6,CASSSQSGDRGNEQYF,TGTGCCAGCAGTTCCCAAAGCGGGGACAGGGGTAACGAGCAGTACTTC
.,TRBJ2-1,.,14,TRBV9,CASSVTGRANEQFF,TGTGCCAGCAGCGTAACGGGGAGAGCCAATGAGCAGTTCTTC
.,TRBJ2-4,.,19,TRBV7-7,CASSPGGQPNGRTKNIQYF,TGTGCTAGCAGCCCCGGGGGACAGCCCAACGGGAGAACCAAAAACATTCAGTACTTC
.,TRBJ2-7,.,13,TRBV9,CASSVVEGSEQYF,TGTGCCAGCAGCGTAGTGGAGGGGAGCGAGCAGTACTTC
.,TRBJ1-1,once,18,TRBV4-2,CASSQDNRDGATSAEAFF,TGTGCCAGCAGCCAAGATAACAGGGACGGTGCGACGTCCGCTGAAGCTTTCTTT
.,TRBJ1-2,.,13,TRBV7-2,CASSLTDIYGYTF,TGTGCCAGCAGCTTGACAGACATCTATGGCTACACCTTC
.,TRBJ2-7,once,14,TRBV7-9,CASSFEEAAYEQYF,TGTGCCAGCAGCTTTGAGGAAGCGGCCTACGAGCAGTACTTC
TRBD1,TRBJ1-3,.,14,TRBV7-9,CASSRTGGGNTIYF,TGTGCCAGCAGCCGTACAGGGGGCGGAAACACCATATATTTT
.,TRBJ2-1,.,12,TRBV10-3,CATRDSLNEQFF,TGTGCCACCAGGGACTCCCTCAATGAGCAGTTCTTC
.,TRBJ2-7,.,13,TRBV4-1,CASSPKRSYEQYF,TGCGCCAGCAGCCCGAAACGCTCCTACGAGCAGTACTTC
TRBD2,TRBJ2-1,.,17,TRBV30,CAWRGIKAGAYYNEQFF,TGTGCCTGGAGGGGAATAAAAGCGGGGGCCTACTACAATGAGCAGTTCTTC
.,TRBJ1-1,.,13,TRBV5-5,CASSLRDPEGAFF,TGTGCCAGCAGCTTAAGGGACCCCGAGGGAGCTTTCTTT
.,TRBJ2-1,.,13,TRBV6-1,CASSVWANNEQFF,TGTGCCAGCAGTGTCTGGGCTAACAATGAGCAGTTCTTC
.,TRBJ2-5,.,15,TRBV6-1,CASSPGVGGRETQYF,TGTGCCAGCAGTCCTGGTGTTGGGGGGCGGGAGACCCAGTACTTC
.,TRBJ1-1,few,12,TRBV6-6,CASRRTDTEAFF,TGTGCCAGCCGCCGGACAGACACTGAAGCTTTCTTT
TRBD1,TRBJ1-5,.,16,TRBV30,CAWGYSADRPNQPQHF,TGTGCCTGGGGGTATAGTGCGGACAGGCCCAATCAGCCCCAGCATTTT
TRBD1,TRBJ2-4,.,16,TRBV7-9,CASSPWTGEAKNIQYF,TGTGCCAGCAGCCCGTGGACAGGGGAGGCCAAAAACATTCAGTACTTC
.,TRBJ1-4,.,15,TRBV6-5,CASSYSRALGEKLFF,TGTGCCAGCAGTTACTCGAGGGCGTTGGGGGAAAAACTGTTTTTT
.,TRBJ1-2,.,13,TRBV2,CASSDSGWRGYTF,TGTGCCAGCAGTGATTCGGGGTGGAGGGGCTACACCTTC
.,TRBJ2-7,few,14,TRBV6-5,CASKQGVQTYEQYF,TGTGCCAGCAAACAGGGCGTCCAGACCTACGAGCAGTACTTC
.,TRBJ1-2,.,15,TRBV6-6,CASSYGAGGFYGYTF,TGTGCCAGCAGTTACGGCGCAGGCGGATTCTATGGCTACACCTTC
.,TRBJ2-2,once,15,TRBV4-2,CASSPDRYNTGELFF,TGTGCCAGCAGCCCGGACCGTTATAACACCGGGGAGCTGTTTTTT
.,TRBJ2-3,.,15,TRBV6-5,CASLSSYTSTDTQYF,TGTGCCAGCCTCAGCTCCTACACTAGCACAGATACGCAGTATTTT
.,TRBJ1-2,.,16,TRBV19,CASRPNLQTFYYGYTF,TGTGCCAGTAGGCCTAATCTCCAGACTTTTTACTATGGCTACACCTTC
TRBD1,TRBJ1-1,.,15,TRBV6-5,CATGTGVGMNTEAFF,TGTGCCACCGGGACAGGGGTGGGTATGAACACTGAAGCTTTCTTT
.,TRBJ2-7,.,12,TRBV18,CASSLSLEEQYF,TGTGCCAGCTCGCTCTCCCTTGAAGAGCAGTACTTC
.,TRBJ2-4,.,16,TRBV19,CASSMWQPGRGNIQYF,TGTGCCAGTAGTATGTGGCAGCCGGGTCGGGGAAACATTCAGTACTTC
.,TRBJ1-5,.,14,TRBV4-1,CASSRQGANQPQHF,TGCGCCAGCAGCCGGCAGGGTGCCAATCAGCCCCAGCATTTT
TRBD1,TRBJ2-7,.,14,TRBV6-5,CASSEDDRGLKQYF,TGTGCCAGCAGTGAAGACGACAGGGGTCTGAAGCAGTACTTC
.,TRBJ1-4,.,16,TRBV4-2,CASSQERGSGDEKLFF,TGTGCCAGCAGCCAAGAAAGAGGGAGTGGGGATGAAAAACTGTTTTTT
.,TRBJ1-2,.,15,TRBV9,CASSDRVKANYGYTF,TGTGCCAGCAGCGACAGGGTAAAAGCTAACTATGGCTACACCTTC
TRBD2,TRBJ2-3,.,16,TRBV4-2,CASSPTWTSRTDTQYF,TGTGCCAGCAGCCCTACTTGGACTAGCCGCACAGATACGCAGTATTTT
.,TRBJ2-2,.,14,TRBV19,CASSISGVAGELFF,TGTGCCAGTAGTATCTCGGGGGTGGCCGGGGAGCTGTTTTTT
.,TRBJ2-5,.,15,TRBV6-5,CASSYRTGVGETQYF,TGTGCCAGCAGTTACCGGACCGGGGTTGGGGAGACCCAGTACTTC
.,TRBJ1-1,few,13,TRBV30,CAWSGQANTEAFF,TGTGCCTGGAGTGGTCAGGCGAACACTGAAGCTTTCTTT
.,TRBJ1-1,.,14,TRBV15,CATSTEAQVKEAFF,TGTGCCACCAGCACCGAAGCGCAGGTGAAGGAAGCTTTCTTT